Below are 20 T cell receptor beta chains sequenced from a single sample in a study of blood T cell repertoires in COVID-19. TCRdb's copy holds only in-frame clones and misses some; the assay was immunoSEQ multiplex PCR. The data show 220,000 or so clones, roughly 86% seen once. Sequencing input: PBMCs or T cells enriched from blood (not recorded which). The receptors here all came from a woman between 50 and 59 years old who had recovered from COVID-19.

The chain carries TRBV4-3 and TRBJ2-3, with D perhaps matching TRBD2 (6 bases). Trimming removed 4 bases from V and 3 bases from J, with 14 bases in between. Germline V gives CDR1 LGHNA, CDR2 YSLEER. CDR3 size: 15 residues. As DNA, the CDR3 is TGCGCCAGCAGCCCTCGGGAGTTCGGGACAGATACGCAGTATTTT. Translated, it gives CASSPREFGTDTQYF.

The chain links TRBV11-2 to TRBJ2-7, with D possibly being TRBD1 (5 bases). Germline values: CDR1 SGHAT, CDR2 FQNNGV. Trimming pared 5 bases from V and 6 bases from J, leaving 11 bases between. CDR3 size: 12 residues. In DNA form, the CDR3 reads TGTGCCAGCAGCCCAGGGTACAGCGAGCAGTACTTC. Protein product: CASSPGYSEQYF. Full variable domain (outside the CDR3, taken from reference TRBV11-2 and TRBJ2-7): EAGVAQSPRYKIIEKRQSVAFWCNPISGHATLYWYQQILGQGPKLLIQFQNNGVVDDSQLPKDRFSAERLKGVDSTLKIQPAKLEDSAVYLCASSPGYSEQYFGPGTRLTVT.

The rearrangement joins TRBV19 to TRBJ1-4; possible D gene TRBD1, 6 bases. The CDR3 runs to 15 residues. Germline CDR1 LNHDA, CDR2 SQIVND (reference sequence). The ends were cut back, 5 bases at V and 7 bases at J, with 17 bases in the middle. The CDR3 bases are TGTGCCAGTAGTCAACCGGGGGGGCATGCTGAAAAACTGTTTTTT. This gives the protein CASSQPGGHAEKLFF.

The V call is TRBV4-2, the J call TRBJ1-5; 7 bases align to TRBD1. Germline V CDR1 and CDR2: LGHNA, YNFKEQ. Unmatched junction bases numbered 15, after V lost 4 bases and J lost 6 bases. The CDR3 is 17 amino acids. In DNA form, the CDR3 reads TGTGCCAGCAGCCTGCGAGTCGGACAGGTAGCGCTTCAGCCCCAGCATTTT. As protein: CASSLRVGQVALQPQHF.

The rearrangement joins TRBV14 to TRBJ2-2, with a tentative D call TRBD2 (6 bases). Germline V gives CDR1 SGHDN, CDR2 FVKESK. Trimming pared 3 bases from V and 3 bases from J, leaving 14 bases between. There are 16 residues in the CDR3. CDR3 nucleotides: TGTGCCAGCAGCCATTTGGCGGGGAGGTACACCGGGGAGCTGTTTTTT. Protein sequence: CASSHLAGRYTGELFF.

This chain uses TRBV11-2 with TRBJ2-3; D gene ambiguous. The CDR3 extends over 13 amino acids. Trimming took off 5 bases at V and 6 bases at J, with 12 bases between the two ends. The germline V gene has CDR1 SGHAT and CDR2 FQNNGV. The CDR3 DNA follows: TGTGCCAGCAGCCCATTAGTCTTTGATACGCAGTATTTT. Residues: CASSPLVFDTQYF.

The chain employs TRBV25-1 and TRBJ2-7, with D tentatively TRBD2 (5 bases). Trimming stripped 3 bases from V and 3 bases from J, with 15 bases between. This CDR3 has 15 amino acids. Germline CDR1 reads MGHDK; CDR2 reads SYGVNS. The CDR3, as DNA: TGTGCCAGCAGTGATTCCGGTGGGAGAGGCTACGAGCAGTACTTC. Translating gives CASSDSGGRGYEQYF.

The V call is TRBV28, the J call TRBJ2-7, with 7 bases aligning to TRBD2. The CDR3 is made up of 15 amino acids. With 2 bases clipped from V and 1 base from J, the junction kept 5 bases outside the gene matches. The germline gives CDR1 MDHEN, CDR2 SYDVKM. The CDR3 DNA follows: TGTGCCAGCAGTTTACCAGGGAGGGGTTCCTACGAGCAGTACTTC. This gives the protein CASSLPGRGSYEQYF.

The chain links TRBV7-9 to TRBJ2-7; 7 bases are a match to TRBD2. The CDR3 loop spans 14 amino acids. Trimming at V came to 5 bases and at J to 3 bases, leaving 7 bases not matched to a gene. Looked up from germline, CDR1 is SEHNR and CDR2 is FQNEAQ (reference sequence). This CDR3 is CASSASGVGYEQYF. The CDR3 region has the DNA TGTGCCAGCAGCGCCAGCGGGGTAGGCTACGAGCAGTACTTC.

CDR3 in DNA: TGTGCCAGAAGCTTAGGGAGGAAAAGCTCCTACAATGAGCAGTTCTTC. Amino acids: CARSLGRKSSYNEQFF. V and J are TRBV7-5 and TRBJ2-1; no check of the table's D call, TRBD2, against the DNA was made. TRBV7-5 corresponds to a pseudogene. This CDR3 contains 16 residues.

This clone appeared a few times. The chain has TRBV6-5 and TRBJ1-4; 7 bases align to TRBD1. The CDR3 is 15 residues long. Trimming at V came to 4 bases and at J to 4 bases, leaving 6 bases not matched to a gene. Germline V gene lookup returns CDR1 MNHEY and CDR2 SVGAGI. The CDR3 coding sequence is TGTGCCAGCAGTTGGGAAACAGGGGTTAATGAAAAACTGTTTTTT. It specifies CASSWETGVNEKLFF.

This clone was picked up a small number of times. V gene TRBV18 combines with J gene TRBJ2-7; possible D gene TRBD1, 6 bases. This CDR3 is built from 15 residues. Trimming took 3 bases from V and 0 from J, leaving 12 bases between them. In germline, CDR1 is KGHSH, CDR2 LQKENI. Here the CDR3 reads CASSPRDTGSYEQYF. DNA for the CDR3: TGTGCCAGCTCACCCCGGGACACTGGCTCCTACGAGCAGTACTTC.

V and J are TRBV7-2 and TRBJ1-2, with 7 bases fitting TRBD1. Per the germline V gene, CDR1 is SGHTA and CDR2 is FQGNSA. The CDR3 loop spans 17 amino acids. The V gene end was trimmed by 7 bases and the J gene end by 0 bases; junction bases not matched to a gene: 14. The CDR3 spells CASNENPGQRANYGYTF. The CDR3 DNA sequence: TGTGCCAGCAACGAAAATCCGGGACAGCGAGCTAACTATGGCTACACCTTC.

CDR3 DNA: TGTGCCAGCAGCCAATACGGGACAGGGGGCTCTCGAGCGGGAGTTACAGAGACCCAGTACTTC. Its translation is CASSQYGTGGSRAGVTETQYF. V and J are TRBV4-2 and TRBJ2-5; 12 nucleotides agree with TRBD1. The V gene end was trimmed by 2 bases and the J gene end by 4 bases; junction bases not matched to a gene: 20. This CDR3 has 21 residues. Germline values: CDR1 LGHNA, CDR2 YNFKEQ.

This clone was detected a few times. At one end, the junction sequence differs from germline, possibly due to a read error. This sequence joins TRBV6-2 or TRBV6-3 and TRBJ1-2, with TRBD1 identical over 7 bases. The germline V gene encodes CDR1 MNHEY and CDR2 SVGEGT. This CDR3 contains 13 residues. The CDR3 DNA reads TGTGCCAGCAGTAACTCAGGGGGACGGGGCTACACCTTC. Translation: CASSNSGGRGYTF.

V is TRBV7-8 and J is TRBJ2-7, with D possibly TRBD1 on 5 matching bases. Germline CDR1 reads SGHVS; CDR2 reads FQNEAQ. The CDR3 consists of 14 residues. The V end lost 5 bases, the J end lost 3 bases, and 14 bases lay between the germline ends. Written as DNA, the CDR3 is TGTGCCAGCAGCACCTTCCAGGGTGGCTACGAGCAGTACTTC. It codes for CASSTFQGGYEQYF.

The chain combines TRBV6-5 with TRBJ2-7; 8 bases are a match to TRBD1. This CDR3 contains 13 residues. In germline, CDR1 is MNHEY, CDR2 SVGAGI. V was pared by 6 bases and J by 7 bases, with 8 bases of the junction left unmatched. Written as DNA, the CDR3 is TGTGCCAGCAGCCCCCGGACAGGGTGGGAGCAGTACTTC. Translation gives CASSPRTGWEQYF.

This chain joins TRBV11-1 and TRBJ2-1; 8 bases agree with TRBD2. The CDR3 spans 13 residues. The junction had 5 bases not matched to a gene; V was cut back by 5 bases and J by 8 bases. CDR1 SGHAT and CDR2 FQDESV come from the germline V gene (reference sequence). The CDR3 is CASSIGLAYEQFF. DNA of the CDR3: TGTGCCAGCAGCATCGGACTAGCCTATGAGCAGTTCTTC.

The chain is built from TRBV5-6 and TRBJ2-2; no reliable D call. The CDR3 covers 15 residues. V gave up 0 bases and J gave up 2 bases, with 8 bases separating them. Per germline, CDR1 SGHDT and CDR2 YYEEEE. The CDR3: CASSLGRFNTGELFF. Here the CDR3 DNA reads TGTGCCAGCAGCTTGGGGCGGTTCAACACCGGGGAGCTGTTTTTT.

The chain carries TRBV29-1 and TRBJ1-2, with TRBD1 identical over 8 bases. V was clipped by 8 bases and J by 5 bases; unmatched bases: 4. The CDR3 is made up of 11 amino acids. Germline values: CDR1 SQVTM, CDR2 ANQGSEA. Written as DNA, the CDR3 is TGCAGCCGGGACAGGCTGTATGGCTACACCTTC. It yields the protein CSRDRLYGYTF.